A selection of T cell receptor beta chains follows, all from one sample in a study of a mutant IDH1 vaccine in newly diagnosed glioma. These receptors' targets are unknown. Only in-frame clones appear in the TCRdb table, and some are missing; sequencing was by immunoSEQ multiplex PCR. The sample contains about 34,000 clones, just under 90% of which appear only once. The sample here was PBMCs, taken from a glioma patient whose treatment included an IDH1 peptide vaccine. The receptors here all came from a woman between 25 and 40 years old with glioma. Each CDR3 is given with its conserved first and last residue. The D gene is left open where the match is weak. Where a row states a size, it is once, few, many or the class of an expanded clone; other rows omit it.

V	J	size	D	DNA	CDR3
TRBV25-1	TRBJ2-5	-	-	TGTGCCAGCAGTGAATATGGGACCCAGTACTTC	CASSEYGTQYF
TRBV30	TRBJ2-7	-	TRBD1	TGTGCCTGGAGGGCCCAGGGGGCTGGCGAGCAGTACTTC	CAWRAQGAGEQYF
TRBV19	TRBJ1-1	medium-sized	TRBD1	TGTGCCAGTAGTCGGCGGGGACAGGGGCCGAACACTGAAGCTTTCTTT	CASSRRGQGPNTEAFF
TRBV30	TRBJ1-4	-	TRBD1	TGTGCCTGGAACAGGGGAAATGAAAAACTGTTTTTT	CAWNRGNEKLFF
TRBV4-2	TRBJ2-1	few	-	TGTGCCAGCAGCCAACGCGGGACACGGTCCAATGAGCAGTTCTTC	CASSQRGTRSNEQFF
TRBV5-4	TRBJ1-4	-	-	TGTGCCAGCAGCCCTACATCCGGTCGGGGTGAAAAACTGTTTTTT	CASSPTSGRGEKLFF
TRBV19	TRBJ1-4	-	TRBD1	TGTGCCACTCGGGACAGGGCGGGTGAAAAACTGTTTTTT	CATRDRAGEKLFF
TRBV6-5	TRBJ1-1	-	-	TGTGCCAGCAGTTACTTCCATGAGGGAGAAGCTTTCTTT	CASSYFHEGEAFF
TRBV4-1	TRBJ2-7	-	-	TGCGCCAGCAGCCAAGAGGGCCTAGCCTACGAGCAGTACTTC	CASSQEGLAYEQYF
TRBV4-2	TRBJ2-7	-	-	TGTGCCAGCAGACAGGGTCCCTCCTACGAGCAGTACTTC	CASRQGPSYEQYF
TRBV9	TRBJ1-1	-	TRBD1	TGTGCCAGCAGCGTAGGGAGGGACAGGCTAACTCGGAACACTGAAGCTTTCTTT	CASSVGRDRLTRNTEAFF
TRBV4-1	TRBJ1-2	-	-	TGCGCCAGCAGCCAAGGGGCAACCCCCTATGGCTACACCTTC	CASSQGATPYGYTF
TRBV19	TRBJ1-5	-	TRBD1	TGTGCCAGTGGACAGGGTTGGGATCAGCCCCAGCATTTT	CASGQGWDQPQHF
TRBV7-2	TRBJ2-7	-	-	TGTGCCACCAGGAGCTCCTACGAGCAGTACTTC	CATRSSYEQYF
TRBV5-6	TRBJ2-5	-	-	TGTGCCAGCAGTAAAGAAGAGACCCAGTACTTC	CASSKEETQYF
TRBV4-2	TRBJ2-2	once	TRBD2	TGTGCCAGCAGCCAAGCCACTAAGCCCCTGACTAGCGGGATACTAACCGGGGAGCTGTTTTTT	CASSQATKPLTSGILTGELFF
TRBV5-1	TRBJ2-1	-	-	TGCGCCAGCAGCCCAGGGCCATACAATGAGCAGTTCTTC	CASSPGPYNEQFF
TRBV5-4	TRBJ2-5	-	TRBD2	TGTGCCAGCAGTCCGTATGGCGGGGGGGCCGCCCAAGAGACCCAGTACTTC	CASSPYGGGAAQETQYF
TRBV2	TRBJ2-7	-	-	TGTGCCAGCAGTGAAGATCGGCCTTCCTACGAGCAGTACTTC	CASSEDRPSYEQYF
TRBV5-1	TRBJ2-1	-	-	TGCGCCAGCAGCCCTTGGACGGGATTGAACAATGAGCAGTTCTTC	CASSPWTGLNNEQFF
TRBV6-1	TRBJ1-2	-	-	TGTGCCAGCAGTGAAGTAGGGGATGGCTACACCTTC	CASSEVGDGYTF
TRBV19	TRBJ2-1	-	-	TGTGCCAGTAGTGGGGGGGCTCTCGGCAGTGAGCAGTTCTTC	CASSGGALGSEQFF
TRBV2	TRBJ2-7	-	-	TGTGCCAGCAGGGAGAGAGGGCAGGGGCAGTACTTC	CASRERGQGQYF
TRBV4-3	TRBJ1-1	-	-	TGCGCCAGCAGCCAAGAGGCGGCATTGGGGACTGAAGCTTTCTTT	CASSQEAALGTEAFF
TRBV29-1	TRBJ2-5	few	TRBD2	TGCAGCGTTCAAGCGGGGCAAGAGACCCAGTACTTC	CSVQAGQETQYF
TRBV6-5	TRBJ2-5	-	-	TGTGCCAGCAGTTCCAGGTTGCAAGAGACCCAGTACTTC	CASSSRLQETQYF
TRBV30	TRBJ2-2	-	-	TGTGCCTGGACAGGGGGGATCACCGGGGAGCTGTTTTTT	CAWTGGITGELFF
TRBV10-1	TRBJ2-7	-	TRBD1	TGCGCCAGCAGTGATCTTGGGACAGGGTCCTACGAGCAGTACTTC	CASSDLGTGSYEQYF
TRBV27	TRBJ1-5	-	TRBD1	TGTGCCAGCAGTCCGGGACAGCGCAATCAGCCCCAGCATTTT	CASSPGQRNQPQHF
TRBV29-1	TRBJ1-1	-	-	TGCAGCGTTCGAGAGAACACTGAAGCTTTCTTT	CSVRENTEAFF
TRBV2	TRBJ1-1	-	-	TGTGCCTCCCACTTCCATGAAGCTTTCTTT	CASHFHEAFF
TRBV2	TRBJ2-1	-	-	TGTGCCAGCAGGCGTTCAGGGGCAGTGGATGAGCAGTTCTTC	CASRRSGAVDEQFF
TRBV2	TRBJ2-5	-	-	TGTGCCAGCAGGCTGGTGGGTCGTCCCCAGTACTTC	CASRLVGRPQYF
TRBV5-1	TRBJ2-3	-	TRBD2	TGCGCCAGCAGCACCGGGACTAGCGGGGGGGCAGATACGCAGTATTTT	CASSTGTSGGADTQYF
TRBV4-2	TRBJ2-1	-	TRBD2	TGTGCCAGCAGCCAACAGAGCGGGGGTGTTTACAATGAGCAGTTCTTC	CASSQQSGGVYNEQFF
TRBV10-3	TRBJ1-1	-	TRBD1	TGTGCCATCAGTCAAGGGACAGGGAGTACTGAAGCTTTCTTT	CAISQGTGSTEAFF
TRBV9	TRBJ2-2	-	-	TGTGCCAGCAGCCTCCTCTTACAAACAGGGACCGGGGAGCTGTTTTTT	CASSLLLQTGTGELFF
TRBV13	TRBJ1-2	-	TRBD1	TGTGCCAGCAGCGCAATTAAAGGGGGACAGGGCTATGGCTACACCTTC	CASSAIKGGQGYGYTF
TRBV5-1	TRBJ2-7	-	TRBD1	TGCGCCAGCAGCTTGGAACAGGGGGCCTACGAGCAGTACTTC	CASSLEQGAYEQYF
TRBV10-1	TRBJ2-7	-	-	TGCGCCAGCAGTGAGTCTGGAGGGGCCGAGCAGTACTTC	CASSESGGAEQYF
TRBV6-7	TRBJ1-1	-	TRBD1	TGTGCCAGCAGTTCACGGCAGGGGGGAGTATCGTTCACTGAAGCTTTCTTT	CASSSRQGGVSFTEAFF
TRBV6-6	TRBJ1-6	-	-	TGTGCCAGCAGTAAAAAGGTCCAGGTCAATAATTCACCCCTCCACTTT	CASSKKVQVNNSPLHF
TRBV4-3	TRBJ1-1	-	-	TGCGCCAGCAGCCACATTGGGACCACTGAAGCTTTCTTT	CASSHIGTTEAFF
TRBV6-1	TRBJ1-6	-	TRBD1	TGTGCCAGCAGTGAAGGACAGGGAGGTTCACCCCTCCACTTT	CASSEGQGGSPLHF
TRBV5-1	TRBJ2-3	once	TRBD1	TGCGCCAGCAGCCGACAGGGGGTAGATACGCAGTATTTT	CASSRQGVDTQYF
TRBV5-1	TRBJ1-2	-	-	TGCGCCAGCAGCGTAAAGAACAGATTCTATGGCTACACCTTC	CASSVKNRFYGYTF
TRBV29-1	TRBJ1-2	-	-	TGCAGCGTTGAAGACTATGGCTACACCTTC	CSVEDYGYTF
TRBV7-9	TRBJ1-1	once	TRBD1	TGTGCCAGCAGCCTGGACAGGGTATGGGCTTTCTTT	CASSLDRVWAFF
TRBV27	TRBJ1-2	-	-	TGTGCCAGCAGTTCAAACCAGGGCGACTATGGCTACACCTTC	CASSSNQGDYGYTF
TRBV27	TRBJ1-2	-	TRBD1	TGTGCCAGCAGTCCGGGACAGATTATTCATGGCTACACCTTC	CASSPGQIIHGYTF
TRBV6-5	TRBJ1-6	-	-	TGTGCCAGCAGTCTGGACAGCCGGCATAATTCACCCCTCCACTTT	CASSLDSRHNSPLHF
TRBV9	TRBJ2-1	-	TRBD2	TGTGCCAGCAGCGTATCGACTAGCGGGGTTACCTACAATGAGCAGTTCTTC	CASSVSTSGVTYNEQFF
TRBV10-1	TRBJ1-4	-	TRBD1	TGCGCCAGCAGCGGGACAGCAAATGAAAAACTGTTTTTT	CASSGTANEKLFF
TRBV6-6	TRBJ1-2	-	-	TGTGCCAGCAGCTTAGAACAGGGTGTTGATGGCTACACCTTC	CASSLEQGVDGYTF
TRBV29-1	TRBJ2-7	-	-	TGCAGCGTTGCGAAGAGTTCAGGCGAGCAGTACTTC	CSVAKSSGEQYF
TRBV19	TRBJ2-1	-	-	TGTGCCAGTAGCGGGAGCTCCTACAATGAGCAGTTCTTC	CASSGSSYNEQFF
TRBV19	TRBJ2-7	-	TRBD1	TGTGCCAGTAGTATAAACAGGGGAGTGTACGAGCAGTACTTC	CASSINRGVYEQYF